The 25 T cell receptor beta chains below were found in one sample sequenced in a study of CD8+CD57+ T cells in acquired aplastic anemia. CDR3 and TCR beta VDJ profiling relied on a genomic DNA template. From the reads, TCRdb called clonotypes with MiXCR, one entry per CDR3 protein. The profile shows about 160,000 distinct CDR3 sequences, around 48% of them singletons. Before being chosen for sequencing, patients had shown CD8+CD57+ cell expansion by flow cytometry. Specimen: sorted CD4+, CD8+, or CD8+CD57+ T cells (not recorded which) from PBMCs. These receptors originate from a human donor with aplastic anemia.

J is TRBJ2-7 and V is TRBV20-1; TRBD2 aligns across 8 bases. Germline assignment: CDR1 DFQATT and CDR2 SNEGSKA (reference sequence). V was pared by 1 base and J by 3 bases, with 5 bases of the junction left unmatched. The CDR3 has 14 amino acids. The CDR3 coding sequence is TGCAGTGCTAGAGTAGGAGCGGGAGTCTACGAGCAGTACTTC. Protein sequence: CSARVGAGVYEQYF.

This clonotype was picked up one time. The junction and the germline gene differ at one end; a read error may be behind it. This chain links TRBV7-8 with TRBJ2-1; the D call may be TRBD1 or TRBD2 (6 bases each). Looked up from germline, CDR1 is SGHVS and CDR2 is FQNEAQ. The CDR3 runs 14 residues. CDR3 in DNA: TGTGCCAGCAGCTTAGCCCCCGGGGGCTACGAGCAGCACTTC. Encoded protein: CASSLAPGGYEQHF.

A single count supports this clonotype. V gene TRBV15 combines with J gene TRBJ2-5; D unclear. V was clipped by 2 bases and J by 4 bases, with 14 bases between them. Germline CDR1 is LNHNV and CDR2 is YYDKDF (reference sequence). The CDR3 totals 15 residues. The CDR3 DNA reads TGTGCCACCAGCAGAAATCCCCGGGCAGGAGAGACCCAGTACTTC. Translating it yields CATSRNPRAGETQYF.

The chain is built from TRBV19 and TRBJ2-2; tentative D call: TRBD1 (6 bases). The germline V gene has CDR1 LNHDA and CDR2 SQIVND (reference sequence). CDR3 size: 14 residues. V lost 8 bases and J 0 bases, leaving 10 bases between the germline ends. CDR3 sequence reads: CASGQTANTGELFF. CDR3 nucleotide sequence: TGTGCCAGTGGACAGACCGCGAACACCGGGGAGCTGTTTTTT.

V and J are TRBV11-2 and TRBJ2-7, with a possible D match to TRBD1 (6 bases). The CDR3 spans 16 residues. Germline V gene lookup returns CDR1 SGHAT and CDR2 FQNNGV. V lost 10 bases and J lost 3, with 25 bases in between. CDR3 residues: CATLPLQQGRNYEQYF. CDR3 bases: TGTGCCACCCTCCCCCTTCAACAGGGTAGGAACTACGAGCAGTACTTC.

V is TRBV25-1 and J is TRBJ1-1, with TRBD1 identical over 8 bases. V shed 7 bases and J 0 bases; nucleotides not matched to a gene: 7. The CDR3 runs to 15 residues. CDR1 is MGHDK, CDR2 SYGVNS, per germline. The CDR3 bases are TGTGCCAGCACCGCAGGGGGCGTCTTGAACACTGAAGCTTTCTTT. Its translation: CASTAGGVLNTEAFF.

This chain uses TRBV10-1 with TRBJ2-2; D gene ambiguous. The CDR3 runs to 14 residues. V gave up 0 bases and J gave up 6 bases, with 8 bases separating them. Looked up from germline, CDR1 is WNHNN and CDR2 is SYGVQD (reference sequence). The CDR3 here is CASSESAEPGELFF. The CDR3, as DNA: TGCGCCAGCAGTGAGTCAGCAGAGCCCGGGGAGCTGTTTTTT.

This clonotype has only a few counts. The V call is TRBV25-1, the J call TRBJ1-6, with 8 positions matching TRBD1. There are 15 residues in the CDR3. With V trimmed by 6 bases and J by 9 bases, 10 bases remained unmatched. The germline gives CDR1 MGHDK, CDR2 SYGVNS. Written as DNA, the CDR3 is TGTGCCAGCAGAGGGACAGGCCAACGTGGTTCACCCCTCCACTTT. This gives the protein CASRGTGQRGSPLHF. Using reference TRBV25-1 and TRBJ1-6 for the parts outside the CDR3, the full variable domain is EADIYQTPRYLVIGTGKKITLECSQTMGHDKMYWYQQDPGMELHLIHYSYGVNSTEKGDLSSESTVSRIRTEHFPLTLESARPSHTSQYLCASRGTGQRGSPLHFGNGTRLTVT.

The chain links TRBV29-1 to TRBJ2-1; no clear D. V shed 7 bases and J shed 3 bases, with 19 bases lying between them. CDR1 SQVTM and CDR2 ANQGSEA come from the germline V gene. This CDR3 has 15 residues. CDR3 DNA sequence: TGCAGCGGCCGCTCTCCAAGGTCCCTCTACAATGAGCAGTTCTTC. Protein sequence: CSGRSPRSLYNEQFF.

This clonotype appeared many times. The chain recombines TRBV19 with TRBJ2-7; D might be TRBD2 (6 bases). Germline lookup yields CDR1 LNHDA and CDR2 SQIVND (reference sequence). The germline V and J ends were trimmed by 4 bases and 3 bases, with 10 bases remaining between them. CDR3 length equals 13 residues. DNA for the CDR3: TGTGCCAGTAGTAATGGGGGGAACTACGAGCAGTACTTC. It encodes CASSNGGNYEQYF.

The chain has TRBV19 and TRBJ2-6; D unclear. The germline V gene has CDR1 LNHDA and CDR2 SQIVND (reference sequence). The ends were cut back, 3 bases at V and 3 bases at J, with 12 bases in the middle. The CDR3 sequence is 16 residues long. CDR3 residues: CASSIARADGANVLTF. CDR3 bases: TGTGCCAGTAGTATCGCACGGGCAGATGGGGCCAACGTCCTGACTTTC.

A few counts support this clonotype. The J gene is TRBJ2-5, the V gene TRBV29-1; possible D gene TRBD2, 5 bases. Germline V gene data show CDR1 as SQVTM and CDR2 as ANQGSEA. Trimming took 2 bases from V and 4 from J, leaving 20 bases between them. This CDR3 is 16 amino acids long. The CDR3 DNA is TGCAGCGTTGAACTTATGCGAGAGGGTTGGGGAGAGACCCAGTACTTC. Its protein product is CSVELMREGWGETQYF.

This clonotype was found many times. The rearrangement joins TRBV12-3 or TRBV12-4 to TRBJ1-2; D gene uncertain. Trimming pared 6 bases from V and 3 bases from J, leaving 14 bases between. CDR3 length: 14 residues. The CDR3 DNA follows: TGTGCCAGCAGCCGGATGCCTATGGACTATGGCTACACCTTC. Protein: CASSRMPMDYGYTF.

This clonotype appeared many times. The rearrangement links TRBV7-2 to TRBJ2-1, with 9 bases matching TRBD2. The CDR3 is 13 amino acids. Germline V gives CDR1 SGHTA, CDR2 FQGNSA. Trimming cost V 1 base and J 15 bases; bases outside gene matches: 7. The CDR3 bases are TGTGCCAGCAGCTTAGAATTAGCGGGAGTTCGGTTCTTC. Protein sequence: CASSLELAGVRFF.

V usage is TRBV11-1 and J usage is TRBJ2-3; weak D call: TRBD1 (6 bases). The CDR3 runs to 15 residues. Germline V lookup: CDR1 SGHAT, CDR2 FQDESV (reference sequence). V was clipped by 1 base and J by 2 bases, with 10 bases between them. This chain's CDR3 is CASSLEGTHTDTQYF. CDR3 sequence (DNA): TGTGCCAGCAGCTTAGAAGGGACACACACAGATACGCAGTATTTT.

This clonotype was detected many times. The chain has TRBV25-1 and TRBJ2-7; D gene ambiguous. The CDR3 loop spans 16 amino acids. The V gene lost 5 bases and the J gene lost 2 bases, with 19 bases spanning the gap. Germline values: CDR1 MGHDK, CDR2 SYGVNS. CDR3 bases: TGTGCCAGCAGTACATCATCCCAGGCCGCGACCTACGAGCAGTACTTC. This encodes CASSTSSQAATYEQYF.

This clonotype occurred many times. The chain carries TRBV4-1 and TRBJ2-7; 12 nucleotides agree with TRBD2. Germline loops: CDR1 MGHRA, CDR2 YSYEKL. V was pared by 3 bases and J by 3 bases, with 6 bases of the junction left unmatched. The CDR3 is made up of 16 amino acids. The CDR3, as DNA: TGCGCCAGCAGCCATGCTCCGGGACTAGCGGGCTACGAGCAGTACTTC. Translating gives CASSHAPGLAGYEQYF.

The rearrangement uses TRBV12-3 or TRBV12-4 and TRBJ1-3, with TRBD1 as a possible D gene (5 bases). The length of the CDR3 is 15 residues. Trimming took off 6 bases at V and 11 bases at J, with 23 bases between the two ends. The CDR3 nucleotides read TGTGCCAGCAGCCAAGATGGCGGTGGTTGGGACGCCATATATTTT. Amino acids: CASSQDGGGWDAIYF.

The rearrangement uses TRBV7-2 and TRBJ1-3; a weak D match, TRBD1 (5 bases). In germline, CDR1 is SGHTA, CDR2 FQGNSA. The CDR3 is 14 amino acids. Trimming took off 5 bases at V and 2 bases at J, with 10 bases between the two ends. Written as DNA, the CDR3 is TGTGCCAGCAGCCTCAGGGTAGCTGGAAACACCATATATTTT. This encodes CASSLRVAGNTIYF.

The genes are TRBV29-1 and TRBJ1-6; D uncertain. Trimming stripped 7 bases from V and 18 bases from J, with 19 bases between. Germline V gene sequence: CDR1 SQVTM, CDR2 ANQGSEA. This CDR3 contains 11 residues. The CDR3: CSAASGGETHF. The CDR3 bases are TGCAGCGCTGCCTCGGGTGGGGAAACCCACTTT.

The J gene is TRBJ1-5, the V gene TRBV10-2, with D tentatively TRBD1 (5 bases). This CDR3 contains 13 residues. Germline V gives CDR1 WSHSY, CDR2 SAAADI. V was trimmed by 0 bases and J by 7 bases, leaving 7 bases between them. CDR3 loop: CASSESGGQPQHF. The CDR3 bases are TGCGCCAGCAGTGAGTCTGGGGGACAGCCCCAGCATTTT.

This clonotype showed up many times. The V gene is TRBV29-1, the J gene TRBJ2-2; TRBD1 is a possible D gene (6 bases). V was shortened by 5 bases and J by 0 bases, with 7 bases between the two germline ends. Germline V gene lookup returns CDR1 SQVTM and CDR2 ANQGSEA. This CDR3 has 13 amino acids. The CDR3 region is CSVRQANTGELFF. CDR3 in DNA: TGCAGCGTTAGACAGGCGAACACCGGGGAGCTGTTTTTT.

The chain recombines TRBV6-5 with TRBJ2-2, with TRBD1 identical over 9 bases. The CDR3 totals 17 residues. Looked up from germline, CDR1 is MNHEY and CDR2 is SVGAGI. V dropped 1 base and J dropped 2; count of bases not matched to a gene: 5. The CDR3 reads CASSYYRTGVNTGELFF. The CDR3 DNA reads TGTGCCAGCAGTTACTACAGGACAGGGGTCAACACCGGGGAGCTGTTTTTT.

In its sample, this clonotype was seen many times. The rearrangement links TRBV9 to TRBJ1-2, with TRBD1 identical over 8 bases. The V segment lost 1 base and the J segment 2 bases; nucleotides outside the gene matches: 4. The V gene's germline CDR1 is SGDLS and CDR2 YYNGEE. This CDR3 has 15 amino acids. CDR3 amino acids: CASSVTDRANYGYTF. In nucleotides, the CDR3 is TGTGCCAGCAGCGTAACGGACAGGGCCAACTATGGCTACACCTTC.

This chain uses TRBV7-3 with TRBJ2-1; D is possibly TRBD1 (5 bases). CDR1 SGHTA and CDR2 FQGTGA come from the germline V gene. Deletions cut 5 bases from V and 6 bases from J, with 14 bases between. The CDR3 loop spans 14 amino acids. The CDR3 sequence is CASSPSQGRNEQFF. CDR3 bases: TGTGCCAGCAGCCCCTCCCAGGGTCGCAATGAGCAGTTCTTC.